The next 9 T cell receptor beta chains were all read from a single sample in a study of untreated major depressive disorder (dated by TCRdb to about 2018). Overall study outcomes, separate from this receptor: Higher TRBV05-01 (Vbeta 5.1) usage among CD4+ T cells of depressed patients compared with controls was confirmed by sequencing, with p = 0.040 in a one-tailed test.

Library construction relied on the immunoSEQ multiplex PCR assay. TCRdb provides this immuneACCESS table in a form limited to in-frame rearrangements. Some clones are lacking; in checked studies, under half of them reflect an unresolved V gene, and why the rest are absent is not known. The sample table lists under 15,000 clones, around 90% of them with a count of one. Of the sample, about 0.82% is held by the ten largest clones. Their target antigens are unknown. Sequencing was carried out using CD4+ T cells from PBMCs. These receptor sequences come from a man aged 25-45 years with major depressive disorder.

The gene calls are TRBV30 and TRBJ2-7; TRBD1 agrees at 7 bases. The germline V gene has CDR1 GTSNPN and CDR2 SVGIG (reference sequence). The ends lost 5 bases at V and 0 bases at J; junction bases unmatched: 1. CDR3 size: 12 residues. DNA for the CDR3: TGTGCCTGGGACAGGGCCTCCTACGAGCAGTACTTC. Protein product: CAWDRASYEQYF.

This chain's CDR3 is CASGLTAGTDTQYF. In DNA form, the CDR3 reads TGTGCCAGTGGACTAACCGCCGGCACAGATACGCAGTATTTT. The V and J genes are TRBV7-3 and TRBJ2-3; D is possibly TRBD2 (6 bases). The V end was cut by 9 bases, the J end by 1 base, with 14 bases between. The CDR3 spans 14 residues. From germline, CDR1 is SGHTA and CDR2 FQGTGA.

V and J are TRBV5-1 and TRBJ1-3; the D is unclear. The length of the CDR3 is 15 residues. The V end lost 3 bases, the J end lost 0 bases, and 10 bases lay between the germline ends. The V gene's germline CDR1 is SGHRS and CDR2 YFSETQ. This CDR3 reads CASSSGRNSGNTIYF. The CDR3 nucleotides are TGCGCCAGCAGCTCCGGGAGGAACTCTGGAAACACCATATATTTT.

The chain joins TRBV4-1 to TRBJ1-5, with 9 positions matching TRBD1. CDR3 length equals 16 residues. Germline CDR1 and CDR2: MGHRA and YSYEKL. The V and J ends lost 0 bases and 2 bases, in that order; junction bases with no gene match: 2. The CDR3 nucleotides are TGCGCCAGCAGCCAAGAGGGACAGGGCCGCAATCAGCCCCAGCATTTT. Protein sequence: CASSQEGQGRNQPQHF.

The chain joins TRBV7-9 to TRBJ1-1, with unresolved D. CDR1 is SEHNR, CDR2 FQNEAQ, per germline (reference sequence). This CDR3 spans 15 amino acids. V lost 3 bases and J lost 0, with 11 bases in between. The DNA of the CDR3 is TGTGCCAGCAGCTTGATGGGGAGGGTGAACACTGAAGCTTTCTTT. It is translated as CASSLMGRVNTEAFF.

This sequence joins TRBV6-5 and TRBJ1-2; a weak D match, TRBD1 (5 bases). CDR1 and CDR2 from the germline V gene are MNHEY and SVGAGI. CDR3 length: 15 residues. Trimming removed 6 bases from V and 4 bases from J, with 18 bases in between. The CDR3 protein is CASSPFRQTSYGYTF. CDR3 nucleotide sequence: TGTGCCAGCAGCCCTTTTCGACAGACTAGCTATGGCTACACCTTC.

This chain connects TRBV6-6 to TRBJ2-7, with 8 bases identical to TRBD1. With 10 bases clipped from V and 2 bases from J, the junction kept 13 bases outside the gene matches. Germline V gene sequence: CDR1 MNHNY, CDR2 SVGAGI (reference sequence). There are 15 residues in the CDR3. CDR3 residues: CATSPGGRHTYEQYF. CDR3 sequence (DNA): TGTGCCACTTCTCCAGGGGGCAGGCATACCTACGAGCAGTACTTC.

This clone was observed a single time. J is TRBJ2-3 and V is TRBV9, with no clear D. There are 12 residues in the CDR3. CDR1 SGDLS and CDR2 YYNGEE come from the germline V gene. Trimming removed 4 bases at V and 4 bases at J, with 7 bases between. Written as DNA, the CDR3 is TGTGCCAGCAGCCTCTTCGCAGATACGCAGTATTTT. Its translation is CASSLFADTQYF.

This clone was counted once. This chain uses TRBV5-6 with TRBJ1-2; TRBD1 might be the D (5 bases). There are 14 residues in the CDR3. CDR1 and CDR2 (germline): SGHDT, YYEEEE. The V end was cut by 2 bases, the J end by 7 bases, with 15 bases between. The chain's CDR3 is CASSFFQGVSGYTF. For the CDR3, the DNA is TGTGCCAGCAGCTTTTTCCAGGGCGTTAGTGGCTACACCTTC.